This T cell receptor (beta chain) was captured by sequencing in a study of regulatory and conventional T cells in RAG deficiency. The CDR3 is 14 amino acids. Trimming removed 5 bases at V and 0 bases at J, with 8 bases between. Germline V gene sequence: CDR1 SGHVS, CDR2 FQNEAQ. The protocol was immunoSEQ multiplex PCR, while the TCRdb copy is restricted to in-frame clones and leaves out a portion. Counted here are roughly 35,000 clones, approximately 89% occurring once; the ten biggest clones make up roughly 15%. This clone came up once. Antigen unknown. Findings and caveats of the study: RAG-deficient patients showed markedly lower Shannon entropy and higher Simpson indices than control T-cell subsets. Omenn syndrome and CID/AS patients had roughly 92-fold fewer unique Treg TCR beta sequences, versus around 10-fold elsewhere.

These same data were also listed under a study on regulatory T cells. That study reports: The primer mix had 52 TRBV and 13 TRBJ primers.

This chain uses TRBV7-8 with TRBJ1-5, with no clear D. This receptor was taken from a human donor in good health. The sequenced sample was CD8+ T cells sorted from blood. The CDR3 coding sequence is TGTGCCAGCAGCCCCCAGAATAGCAATCAGCCCCAGCATTTT. Its translation: CASSPQNSNQPQHF.